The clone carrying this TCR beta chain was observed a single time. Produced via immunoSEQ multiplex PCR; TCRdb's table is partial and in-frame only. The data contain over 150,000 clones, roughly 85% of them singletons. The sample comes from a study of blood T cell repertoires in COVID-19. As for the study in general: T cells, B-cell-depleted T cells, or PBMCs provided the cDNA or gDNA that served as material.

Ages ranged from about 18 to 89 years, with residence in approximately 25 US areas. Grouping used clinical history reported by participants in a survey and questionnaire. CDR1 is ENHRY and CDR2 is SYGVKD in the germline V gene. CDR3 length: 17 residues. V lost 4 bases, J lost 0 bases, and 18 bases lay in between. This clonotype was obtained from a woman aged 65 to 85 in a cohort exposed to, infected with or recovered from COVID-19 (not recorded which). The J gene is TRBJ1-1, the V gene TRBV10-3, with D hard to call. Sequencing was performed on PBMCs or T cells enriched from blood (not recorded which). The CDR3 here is CAISGGAGGPVNTEAFF. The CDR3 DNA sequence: TGTGCCATCAGTGGGGGTGCCGGAGGTCCCGTGAACACTGAAGCTTTCTTT.